The present T cell receptor (beta chain) was sequenced within a study of blood T cell repertoires in COVID-19. Study-wide context: COVID-19 samples collected from the United States, Italy and Spain covered acute and convalescent phases. Sample material is recorded as cDNA or gDNA derived from T cells, B-cell-depleted T cells, or PBMCs.

Germline CDR1 and CDR2: LNHDA and SQIVND (reference sequence). V gave up 5 bases and J gave up 4 bases; unmatched junction bases: 12. The CDR3 covers 17 residues. The assay was immunoSEQ multiplex PCR, and TCRdb's table has in-frame clones only and misses some. This table has tens of thousands of clones, 74% appearing once. The material sequenced was peripheral blood. V and J are TRBV19 and TRBJ1-4; 8 bases fit TRBD1. This sequence originates from a woman over 75 with acute or convalescent COVID-19. The CDR3 region has the DNA TGTGCCAGTAGTCCGCTGCCTGGGACAGGTTATAATGAAAAACTGTTTTTT. As protein: CASSPLPGTGYNEKLFF.